This is a list of T cell receptor beta chains from one sample in a study of OX40 agonist ivuxolimab in advanced cancers. The repertoire was sequenced with immunoSEQ multiplex PCR; TCRdb's copy has only in-frame clones and lacks some. The data show tens of thousands of clones, 92% seen once. The input for sequencing was CD4+ or CD8+ T cells sorted from blood, taken in a trial of the OX40 agonist ivuxolimab. These receptors were taken from an adult with an advanced solid tumor such as melanoma, head and neck, liver or kidney cancer. CDR3s include the opening cysteine and the closing phenylalanine or tryptophan. Fields, in order: D gene, clone size, CDR3 length, V gene, J gene, CDR3 DNA, CDR3 protein. The D gene is left open where the match is weak. A clone size is listed for some rows: how often the clone was seen (once, few, many), or a class if it is expanded.

D: -
size: few
length: 14
V: TRBV10-1
J: TRBJ2-7
DNA: TGCGCCAGCAGTGATGGGGGGCGCGACGGCGAGCAGTACTTC
CDR3: CASSDGGRDGEQYF

D: TRBD1
size: -
length: 18
V: TRBV6-4
J: TRBJ1-3
DNA: TGTGCCAGCAGTGACTTAGGTTGGGACAGCCAAACTGGAAACACCATATATTTT
CDR3: CASSDLGWDSQTGNTIYF

D: -
size: -
length: 13
V: TRBV6-5
J: TRBJ1-3
DNA: TGTGCCAGCAGTTACGACCCTGGAAACACCATATATTTT
CDR3: CASSYDPGNTIYF

D: TRBD2
size: -
length: 15
V: TRBV18
J: TRBJ2-7
DNA: TGTGCCAGCTCACCTGGACTAGCGGGAGACGGCGAGCAGTACTTC
CDR3: CASSPGLAGDGEQYF

D: -
size: -
length: 13
V: TRBV7-9
J: TRBJ2-3
DNA: TGTGCCAGCAGCTTAGCCGGGCCAGATACGCAGTATTTT
CDR3: CASSLAGPDTQYF

D: -
size: -
length: 13
V: TRBV27
J: TRBJ1-1
DNA: TGTGCCAGCACCGGGGTATCGAACACTGAAGCTTTCTTT
CDR3: CASTGVSNTEAFF

D: -
size: -
length: 14
V: TRBV7-9
J: TRBJ2-7
DNA: TGTGCCAGCAGCGTCTCTGTGGGGAGAGGCGAGCAGTACTTC
CDR3: CASSVSVGRGEQYF

D: TRBD1
size: -
length: 16
V: TRBV14
J: TRBJ2-5
DNA: TGTGCCAGCAGCCAAGACAGACAGGGGGTGGTGGAGACCCAGTACTTC
CDR3: CASSQDRQGVVETQYF

D: -
size: -
length: 13
V: TRBV7-2
J: TRBJ2-1
DNA: TGTGCCAGCGCCACAGTTTCCTACAATGAGCAGTTCTTC
CDR3: CASATVSYNEQFF

D: -
size: -
length: 13
V: TRBV6-4
J: TRBJ1-1
DNA: TGTGCCAGCAGTGAACTGGGCGACACTGAAGCTTTCTTT
CDR3: CASSELGDTEAFF

D: -
size: -
length: 13
V: TRBV30
J: TRBJ2-6
DNA: TGTGCCTCAGGACTCTCTGGGGCCAACGTCCTGACTTTC
CDR3: CASGLSGANVLTF

D: -
size: -
length: 14
V: TRBV7-6
J: TRBJ1-4
DNA: TGTGCCAGCAGCTTAGGGGGGACAAGAGAAAAACTGTTTTTT
CDR3: CASSLGGTREKLFF

D: -
size: -
length: 13
V: TRBV28
J: TRBJ2-7
DNA: TGTGCCAGCACTCTGGGGGGTGCCTACGAGCAGTACTTC
CDR3: CASTLGGAYEQYF

D: TRBD2
size: -
length: 15
V: TRBV7-2
J: TRBJ2-1
DNA: TGTGCCACCGCAGAGAGCGGGAGCTCCTACAATGAGCAGTTCTTC
CDR3: CATAESGSSYNEQFF

D: -
size: -
length: 15
V: TRBV5-1
J: TRBJ1-2
DNA: TGCGCCAGCAGCTTGGCCCCAGGCGCTAACTATGGCTACACCTTC
CDR3: CASSLAPGANYGYTF

D: -
size: -
length: 15
V: TRBV18
J: TRBJ2-3
DNA: TGTGCCAGCTCACACCGACAGGATCGCACAGATACGCAGTATTTT
CDR3: CASSHRQDRTDTQYF

D: -
size: -
length: 14
V: TRBV5-6
J: TRBJ1-6
DNA: TGTGCCAGCAGGGAGGGCTCGTATAATTCACCCCTCCACTTT
CDR3: CASREGSYNSPLHF

D: TRBD2
size: -
length: 17
V: TRBV7-9
J: TRBJ2-7
DNA: TGTGCCAGCAGCTCTCTAGCGGGAGTTACCGACTCCTACGAGCAGTACTTC
CDR3: CASSSLAGVTDSYEQYF

D: -
size: -
length: 14
V: TRBV6-1
J: TRBJ2-1
DNA: TGTGCCACCCATGGGGGAAGCTCCTACAATGAGCAGTTCTTC
CDR3: CATHGGSSYNEQFF

D: -
size: -
length: 15
V: TRBV2
J: TRBJ2-7
DNA: TGTGCCAGCAGTGAACAGGGGCAGGGGCCCTACGAGCAGTACTTC
CDR3: CASSEQGQGPYEQYF

D: -
size: once
length: 14
V: TRBV7-2
J: TRBJ1-5
DNA: TGTGCCAGCAGCCTCGCTGGTAGCAATCAGCCCCAGCATTTT
CDR3: CASSLAGSNQPQHF

D: -
size: -
length: 15
V: TRBV14
J: TRBJ1-1
DNA: TGTGCCAGCAGCCAACTGGGGTTATCGAGGGGTGAAGCTTTCTTT
CDR3: CASSQLGLSRGEAFF

D: -
size: -
length: 15
V: TRBV7-9
J: TRBJ1-1
DNA: TGTGCCAGCAGCTTAGGGTTTGGGGGTTCCACTGAAGCTTTCTTT
CDR3: CASSLGFGGSTEAFF

D: -
size: -
length: 16
V: TRBV7-2
J: TRBJ2-1
DNA: TGTGCCAGCATCCTCATTGGGGCGGGATCGTACAATGAGCAGTTCTTC
CDR3: CASILIGAGSYNEQFF

D: -
size: medium-sized
length: 13
V: TRBV30
J: TRBJ2-5
DNA: TGTGCCTGGAGTGTACAGACTCAAGAGACCCAGTACTTC
CDR3: CAWSVQTQETQYF

D: -
size: few
length: 13
V: TRBV29-1
J: TRBJ1-1
DNA: TGCAGCGTTGTAGTCAGAATGAACACTGAAGCTTTCTTT
CDR3: CSVVVRMNTEAFF

D: TRBD1
size: -
length: 15
V: TRBV9
J: TRBJ2-7
DNA: TGTGCCAGCAGCGAGGGGGCAGGGGGATTCTACGAGCAGTACTTC
CDR3: CASSEGAGGFYEQYF

D: TRBD1
size: -
length: 15
V: TRBV12-5
J: TRBJ2-1
DNA: TGTGCTAGTGGTTCCGGGACAGGGGGCTATGATGAGCAGTTCTTC
CDR3: CASGSGTGGYDEQFF

D: TRBD2
size: -
length: 14
V: TRBV30
J: TRBJ2-5
DNA: TGTGCCTGGAGTTTACGGGGGGGATTGGAGACCCAGTACTTC
CDR3: CAWSLRGGLETQYF

D: -
size: once
length: 14
V: TRBV29-1
J: TRBJ1-3
DNA: TGCAGCGTTGAAAATCAGGGTAGTGGAAACACCATATATTTT
CDR3: CSVENQGSGNTIYF

D: TRBD2
size: -
length: 17
V: TRBV5-1
J: TRBJ2-3
DNA: TGCGCCAGCAGCCTATCACTAGCGGGAGTGAGCACAGATACGCAGTATTTT
CDR3: CASSLSLAGVSTDTQYF

D: -
size: -
length: 15
V: TRBV5-4
J: TRBJ2-2
DNA: TGTGCCAGCAGCTTGGGGCTAGCTAGGGTCGGGGAGCTGTTTTTT
CDR3: CASSLGLARVGELFF

D: -
size: -
length: 18
V: TRBV21-1
J: TRBJ2-7
DNA: TGTGCCAGCAGCAAAGAGCATTGTACGAGCGGTAAATCCTACGAGCAGTACTTC
CDR3: CASSKEHCTSGKSYEQYF

D: -
size: -
length: 13
V: TRBV5-1
J: TRBJ2-7
DNA: TGCGCCAGCAGAAGCAATACAGGGAACGAGCAGTACTTC
CDR3: CASRSNTGNEQYF

D: -
size: -
length: 17
V: TRBV7-2
J: TRBJ2-3
DNA: TGTGCCAGCAGCTTCGGGTTAGAGGGAGTCGGCACAGATACGCAGTATTTT
CDR3: CASSFGLEGVGTDTQYF

D: -
size: -
length: 16
V: TRBV2
J: TRBJ1-6
DNA: TGTGCCAGCAGACGCGACGGGAGCTCCTATAATTCACCCCTCCACTTT
CDR3: CASRRDGSSYNSPLHF

D: -
size: -
length: 17
V: TRBV11-3
J: TRBJ2-3
DNA: TGTGCCAGCAGCTCCCAGTTTGGGCTAGAAGGTACAGATACGCAGTATTTT
CDR3: CASSSQFGLEGTDTQYF

D: TRBD1
size: -
length: 14
V: TRBV18
J: TRBJ1-4
DNA: TGTGCCAGCTCAGATGACAGGGTTACTGAAAAACTGTTTTTT
CDR3: CASSDDRVTEKLFF

D: TRBD2
size: -
length: 15
V: TRBV6-6
J: TRBJ2-1
DNA: TGTGCCAGCAGAGCGACTAGCGCCTCCTACAATGAGCAGTTCTTC
CDR3: CASRATSASYNEQFF

D: -
size: -
length: 17
V: TRBV10-3
J: TRBJ2-6
DNA: TGTGCCATCAGTGGGTACAAGGGGACCTCTGGGGCCAACGTCCTGACTTTC
CDR3: CAISGYKGTSGANVLTF

D: TRBD1
size: -
length: 15
V: TRBV18
J: TRBJ1-2
DNA: TGTGCCAGCTCATCTGCAGGGGGCGAAGGGTTGGGCTACACCTTC
CDR3: CASSSAGGEGLGYTF

D: TRBD1
size: -
length: 14
V: TRBV9
J: TRBJ1-1
DNA: TGTGCCAGCAGCGCGACAGGGTATTGGACTGAAGCTTTCTTT
CDR3: CASSATGYWTEAFF

D: TRBD1
size: -
length: 15
V: TRBV7-2
J: TRBJ1-2
DNA: TGTGCCAGCAGCTTTACAGGGGGCTCTAACTATGGCTACACCTTC
CDR3: CASSFTGGSNYGYTF

D: TRBD1
size: -
length: 17
V: TRBV5-4
J: TRBJ2-1
DNA: TGTGCCAGCAGCTTGCGGTTTGACAGGGGGAGTGGCAATGAGCAGTTCTTC
CDR3: CASSLRFDRGSGNEQFF

D: TRBD1
size: -
length: 14
V: TRBV6-5
J: TRBJ1-1
DNA: TGTGCCAGCAGTTTGGACAGGGGGGGAACTGAAGCTTTCTTT
CDR3: CASSLDRGGTEAFF

D: -
size: -
length: 15
V: TRBV4-1
J: TRBJ1-1
DNA: TGCGCCAGCAGCCAACAACAGGCGATCCTCGCTGAAGCTTTCTTT
CDR3: CASSQQQAILAEAFF

D: TRBD2
size: -
length: 15
V: TRBV6-5
J: TRBJ2-1
DNA: TGTGCCAGCAGTACCACTAGCGGGAGGTCGAATGAGCAGTTCTTC
CDR3: CASSTTSGRSNEQFF

D: -
size: -
length: 13
V: TRBV7-2
J: TRBJ2-7
DNA: TGTGCCAGCAGCTTAGGGCTTCGTGACAACAACTTCTTC
CDR3: CASSLGLRDNNFF

D: TRBD2
size: -
length: 16
V: TRBV18
J: TRBJ2-7
DNA: TGTGCCAGCTCACCCTCCCTAGCGGGAGGGCCGGGGGAGCAGTACTTC
CDR3: CASSPSLAGGPGEQYF

D: -
size: -
length: 15
V: TRBV5-4
J: TRBJ2-2
DNA: TGTGCCAGCAGAACCCAGCAGGTTGGCTCCGGGGAGCTGTTTTTT
CDR3: CASRTQQVGSGELFF

D: TRBD2
size: -
length: 15
V: TRBV10-3
J: TRBJ2-3
DNA: TGTGCCATCAGTGAAAGTAGCGGGCCCACAGATACGCAGTATTTT
CDR3: CAISESSGPTDTQYF

D: TRBD1
size: -
length: 16
V: TRBV7-2
J: TRBJ1-2
DNA: TGTGCCAGCAGCTTAGGGGCCAGGGGGCCTAGCTATGGCTACACCTTC
CDR3: CASSLGARGPSYGYTF